This passage covers 23 T cell receptor beta chains from one sample sequenced in a study of CD8+CD57+ T cells in acquired aplastic anemia. It was genomic DNA that served as the template for profiling TCR beta VDJ and CDR3. TCRdb re-derived calls from the reads in MiXCR, one entry per CDR3 protein. The data contain fewer than 200,000 distinct CDR3 sequences, roughly 63% of them singletons. Sequencing input: sorted CD4+, CD8+, or CD8+CD57+ T cells (not recorded which) from PBMCs. Receptors were obtained from a human donor in good health.

This clonotype has more than one count but fewer than ten. The chain is built from TRBV4-2 and TRBJ2-3, with 8 bases lining up with TRBD1. The CDR3 covers 17 residues. The V gene's germline CDR1 is LGHNA and CDR2 YNFKEQ. Trimming removed 0 bases from V and 5 bases from J; junction bases left unmatched: 10. The CDR3 region has the DNA TGTGCCAGCAGCCAAGATGCTGCTCGCACAGGGGGAGATACGCAGTATTTT. It translates to CASSQDAARTGGDTQYF.

The chain links TRBV29-1 to TRBJ2-5, with D possibly called TRBD1 or TRBD2 (6 bases each). This CDR3 is built from 16 residues. V was clipped by 4 bases and J by 0 bases, with 18 bases between them. The germline CDR1 and CDR2 sequences are SQVTM and ANQGSEA. CDR3 amino acids: CSVAGLGGRDQETQYF. In DNA form, the CDR3 reads TGCAGCGTTGCGGGGCTCGGGGGCCGTGACCAAGAGACCCAGTACTTC.

This clonotype has more than one count but fewer than ten. J is TRBJ1-4 and V is TRBV7-8; D is uncertain. The CDR3 runs to 13 residues. The V end was cut by 5 bases, the J end by 7 bases, with 11 bases between. CDR1 and CDR2 from the germline V gene are SGHVS and FQNEAQ. In DNA, the CDR3 is TGTGCCAGCAGCCCCGGGCGAGGTGAAAAACTGTTTTTT. This codes for CASSPGRGEKLFF.

This clonotype showed up many times. The junction departs from germline at one end; a sequencing error may be responsible. The chain employs TRBV7-7 and TRBJ2-5; D may be TRBD2 (6 bases). Germline CDR1 is SSHAT and CDR2 is FNYEAQ (reference sequence). CDR3 length equals 15 residues. The CDR3 region has the DNA TGTGCTAGCAGCTTAGTCAGCGGGCCACAAGAGACCCAGTACTTC. It specifies CASSLVSGPQETQYF. Together with reference TRBV7-7 and TRBJ2-5, the CDR3 gives the full variable domain: GAGVSQSPRYKVTKRGQDVTLRCDPISSHATLYWYQQALGQGPEFLTYFNYEAQPDKSGLPSDRFSAERPEGSISTLTIQRTEQRDSAMYRCASSLVSGPQETQYFGPGTRLLVL.

The J gene is TRBJ2-2, the V gene TRBV20-1, with D possibly being TRBD2 (6 bases). Germline CDR1 reads DFQATT; CDR2 reads SNEGSKA (reference sequence). V was cut by 4 bases and J by 1 base, with 16 bases left in between. CDR3 length: 16 amino acids. The CDR3 nucleotides are TGCAGTGCTATCCAGGAGGGCAGGGTGAACACCGGGGAGCTGTTTTTT. Translating it yields CSAIQEGRVNTGELFF.

The chain has TRBV5-5 and TRBJ2-7, with D perhaps TRBD2 (6 bases). Germline V CDR1 and CDR2: SGHKS, YYEKEE (reference sequence). This CDR3 region has 15 residues. V was trimmed by 0 bases and J by 2 bases, leaving 12 bases between them. The DNA of the CDR3 is TGTGCCAGCAGCTTGGTCGCGGGGTTCCCCTACGAGCAGTACTTC. Amino acid sequence: CASSLVAGFPYEQYF.

The chain recombines TRBV5-8 with TRBJ1-6; no clear D. Germline CDR1 SGHTS, CDR2 YDEGEE. Deletions cut 2 bases from V and 7 bases from J, with 4 bases between. The CDR3 contains 12 residues. The CDR3 region has the DNA TGTGCCAGCAGCTTCATGAATTCACCCCTCCACTTT. This codes for CASSFMNSPLHF.

This chain joins TRBV24-1 and TRBJ2-5; D might be TRBD1 (8 bases). The CDR3 is made up of 14 amino acids. Deletions cut 8 bases from V and 4 bases from J, with 16 bases between. Germline values: CDR1 KGHDR, CDR2 SFDVKD. In DNA, the CDR3 is TGTGCCACCAAGACGACAGGGGAGGGAGAGACCCAGTACTTC. This encodes CATKTTGEGETQYF.

This clonotype was observed at least ten times. This sequence joins TRBV6-6 and TRBJ2-3; D is uncertain. V lost 2 bases to trimming and J lost 3 bases, with 9 bases between them. The germline V gene encodes CDR1 MNHNY and CDR2 SVGAGI (reference sequence). The CDR3 runs 14 residues. The CDR3 sequence is CASSYTGLTDTQYF. CDR3 nucleotide sequence: TGTGCCAGCAGTTACACGGGCCTGACAGATACGCAGTATTTT.

In the case of this clonotype: Relative to the germline gene, one junction end is altered; a read error may explain this. The V call is TRBV7-3, the J call TRBJ1-1, with D possibly TRBD1 on 5 matching bases. The CDR3 is 13 residues long. Germline assignment: CDR1 SGHTA and CDR2 FQGTGA. The CDR3, as DNA: TGTGCCAGCGGCTTAACAGGCTGGGGTGGAGCTTTCTTT. Translated: CASGLTGWGGAFF.

This clonotype is a singleton in its sample. The rearrangement joins TRBV7-8 to TRBJ2-1, with D possibly called TRBD1 or TRBD2 (5 bases each). The CDR3 consists of 13 residues. Germline CDR1 reads SGHVS; CDR2 reads FQNEAQ. V was cut by 5 bases and J by 9 bases, with 14 bases left in between. Written as DNA, the CDR3 is TGTGCCAGCAGCGAAATGAGGGGAACTGAGCAGTTCTTC. Its translation: CASSEMRGTEQFF.

This sequence joins TRBV7-8 and TRBJ2-7; D gene ambiguous. This CDR3 has 14 residues. The germline V gene encodes CDR1 SGHVS and CDR2 FQNEAQ. Trimming removed 5 bases at V and 5 bases at J, with 16 bases between. In DNA, the CDR3 is TGTGCCAGCAGCCGCATTCACGATCGGGACGAGCAGTACTTC. Amino acid sequence: CASSRIHDRDEQYF.

This clonotype has more than one count but fewer than ten. An end of the junction does not agree with germline; a read error may underlie this. V gene TRBV20-1 combines with J gene TRBJ1-6, with D possibly TRBD1 on 5 matching bases. In germline, CDR1 is DFQATT, CDR2 SNEGSKA (reference sequence). The CDR3 has 14 residues. Written as DNA, the CDR3 is TGCAGTGCTCGATCGACAGATTATAATTCACCTCTCCACTTT. Encoded protein: CSARSTDYNSPLHF.

This rearrangement joins TRBV20-1 to TRBJ2-1; 12 nucleotides align to TRBD2. The germline CDR1 and CDR2 sequences are DFQATT and SNEGSKA (reference sequence). This CDR3 is 17 amino acids long. Losses at the gene ends were 0 bases for V and 4 bases for J; bases not matched to a gene: 7. The CDR3 here is CSAREASGRALYNEQFF. The CDR3 DNA follows: TGCAGTGCTAGAGAGGCTAGCGGGAGGGCTCTATACAATGAGCAGTTCTTC.

This clonotype was recorded many times. V usage is TRBV6-6 and J usage is TRBJ1-3, with no clear D. Germline assignment: CDR1 MNHNY and CDR2 SVGAGI (reference sequence). Trimming left V 0 bases short and J 0 bases short, with 9 bases between. The CDR3 covers 16 residues. This CDR3 reads CASSYSAGYSGNTIYF. The CDR3 region has the DNA TGTGCCAGCAGTTACTCGGCAGGATACTCTGGAAACACCATATATTTT.

This chain links TRBV5-8 with TRBJ1-4; D is unclear. The CDR3 spans 15 residues. Germline V CDR1 and CDR2: SGHTS, YDEGEE. The ends were cut back, 0 bases at V and 6 bases at J, with 12 bases in the middle. CDR3 bases: TGTGCCAGCAGCTTGGCCGGCCAGGCGGATGAAAAACTGTTTTTT. It specifies CASSLAGQADEKLFF.

The rearrangement links TRBV20-1 to TRBJ1-1, with D possibly TRBD1 on 5 matching bases. V lost 3 bases and J 9 bases, leaving 8 bases between the germline ends. The CDR3 covers 10 residues. The germline V gene encodes CDR1 DFQATT and CDR2 SNEGSKA (reference sequence). The CDR3 DNA follows: TGCAGTGCTAGTGTGGGGCAAGCTTTCTTT. Its translation is CSASVGQAFF.

This clonotype was seen repeatedly, ten times or more. The chain combines TRBV4-1 with TRBJ2-7, with 10 bases lining up with TRBD2. Germline CDR1 and CDR2: MGHRA and YSYEKL. This CDR3 has 16 residues. Trimming cost V 1 base and J 2 bases; bases outside gene matches: 5. CDR3: CASSQVGLAATYEQYF. As DNA, the CDR3 is TGCGCCAGCAGCCAAGTTGGACTAGCGGCAACCTACGAGCAGTACTTC.

This clonotype was seen at least ten times. The V gene is TRBV20-1, the J gene TRBJ2-5; 7 positions agree with TRBD2. The CDR3 runs 16 residues. Per the germline V gene, CDR1 is DFQATT and CDR2 is SNEGSKA (reference sequence). J lost 4 bases, V lost 5 bases, and 16 bases had no gene match. CDR3 bases: TGCAGTGCTCCTCCGTTAATCCGGGAGGTGTCAGAGACCCAGTACTTC. Translating it yields CSAPPLIREVSETQYF.

With respect to this clonotype: The junction shows a germline mismatch at one end, possibly a read error. The genes are TRBV7-6 and TRBJ1-4; D possibly corresponds to TRBD1 (6 bases). The CDR3 is made up of 16 amino acids. Germline-derived CDR1 and CDR2 are SGHVS and FNYEAQ. CDR3 sequence (DNA): TGTGCCAGCAGCTTAGGAGGGGGACGGACTAATGAAGAACTGTGTTTT. This encodes CASSLGGGRTNEELCF.

V gene TRBV13 combines with J gene TRBJ2-1; D is ambiguous. Trimming took off 5 bases at V and 12 bases at J, with 14 bases between the two ends. The CDR3 is made up of 12 amino acids. Germline-derived CDR1 and CDR2 are PRHDT and FYEKMQ (reference sequence). CDR3 bases: TGTGCCAGCAGCCCCCTATTGGCCGGGCAGTTCTTC. This encodes CASSPLLAGQFF.

This clonotype was counted between two and nine times. The chain recombines TRBV15 with TRBJ2-7, with D unclear. CDR3 size: 13 residues. Per germline, CDR1 LNHNV and CDR2 YYDKDF (reference sequence). The V and J ends lost 5 bases and 2 bases respectively, with 10 bases between them. The CDR3 bases are TGTGCCACCAGCGAGGACCGAGCCTACGAGCAGTACTTC. It translates to CATSEDRAYEQYF. Supplemented by reference TRBV15 and TRBJ2-7, the full variable domain reads DAMVIQNPRYQVTQFGKPVTLSCSQTLNHNVMYWYQQKSSQAPKLLFHYYDKDFNNEADTPDNFQSRRPNTSFCFLDIRSPGLGDTAMYLCATSEDRAYEQYFGPGTRLTVT.

This clonotype is a singleton in its sample. This chain's CDR3 is CASRGLGGDTQYF. The CDR3 coding sequence is TGCGCCAGCAGGGGACTAGGAGGAGATACGCAGTATTTT. The chain joins TRBV5-1 to TRBJ2-3; 8 bases fit TRBD2. The length of the CDR3 is 13 residues. V was pared by 5 bases and J by 5 bases, with 4 bases of the junction left unmatched. Germline lookup yields CDR1 SGHRS and CDR2 YFSETQ.